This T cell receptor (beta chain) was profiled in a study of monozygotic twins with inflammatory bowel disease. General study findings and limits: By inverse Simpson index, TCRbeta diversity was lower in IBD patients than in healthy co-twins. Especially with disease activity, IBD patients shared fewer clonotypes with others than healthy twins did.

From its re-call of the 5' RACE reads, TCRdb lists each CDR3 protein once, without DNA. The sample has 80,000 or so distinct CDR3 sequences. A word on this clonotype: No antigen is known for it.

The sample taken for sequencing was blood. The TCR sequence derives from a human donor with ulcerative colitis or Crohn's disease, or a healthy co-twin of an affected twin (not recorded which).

The CDR3 here is CASSSKDPRQDRQPQHF. This chain links TRBV7-8 with TRBJ1-5; TCRdb outputs TRBD1, but without DNA this stays unchecked. Looked up from germline, CDR1 is SGHVS and CDR2 is FQNEAQ. CDR3 length equals 17 residues.